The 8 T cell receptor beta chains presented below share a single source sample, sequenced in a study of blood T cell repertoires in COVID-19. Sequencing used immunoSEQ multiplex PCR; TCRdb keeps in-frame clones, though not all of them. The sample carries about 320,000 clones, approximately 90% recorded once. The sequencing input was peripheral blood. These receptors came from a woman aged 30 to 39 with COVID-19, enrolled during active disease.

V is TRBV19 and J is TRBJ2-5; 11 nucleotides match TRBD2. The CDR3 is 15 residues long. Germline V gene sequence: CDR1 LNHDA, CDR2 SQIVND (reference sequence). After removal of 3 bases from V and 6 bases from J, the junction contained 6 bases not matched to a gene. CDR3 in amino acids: CASSIQTSGVKTQYF. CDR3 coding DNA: TGTGCCAGTAGTATCCAGACTAGCGGGGTGAAGACCCAGTACTTC.

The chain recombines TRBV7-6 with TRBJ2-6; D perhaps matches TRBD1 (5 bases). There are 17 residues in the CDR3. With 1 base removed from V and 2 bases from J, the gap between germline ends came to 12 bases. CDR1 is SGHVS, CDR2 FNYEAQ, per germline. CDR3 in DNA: TGTGCCAGCAGCTTAGGACAGTTCCCTCCTGGGGCCAACGTCCTGACTTTC. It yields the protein CASSLGQFPPGANVLTF.

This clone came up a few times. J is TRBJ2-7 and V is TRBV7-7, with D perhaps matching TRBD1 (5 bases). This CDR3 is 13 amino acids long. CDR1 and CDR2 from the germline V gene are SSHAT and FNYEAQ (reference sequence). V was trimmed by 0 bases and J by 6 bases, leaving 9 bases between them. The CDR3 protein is CASSLATGSEQYF. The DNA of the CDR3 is TGTGCCAGCAGCTTAGCTACAGGAAGCGAGCAGTACTTC.

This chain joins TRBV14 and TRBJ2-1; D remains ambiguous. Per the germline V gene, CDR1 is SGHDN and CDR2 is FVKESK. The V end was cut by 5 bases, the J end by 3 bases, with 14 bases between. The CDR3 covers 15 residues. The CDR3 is CASSNTSHYYNEQFF. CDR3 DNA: TGTGCCAGCAGCAATACATCCCATTACTACAATGAGCAGTTCTTC.

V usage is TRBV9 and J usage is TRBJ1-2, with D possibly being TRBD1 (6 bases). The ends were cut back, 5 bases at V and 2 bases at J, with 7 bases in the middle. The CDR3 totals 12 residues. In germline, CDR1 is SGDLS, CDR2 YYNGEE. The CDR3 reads CASSTGNYGYTF. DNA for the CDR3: TGTGCCAGCAGTACAGGGAACTATGGCTACACCTTC.

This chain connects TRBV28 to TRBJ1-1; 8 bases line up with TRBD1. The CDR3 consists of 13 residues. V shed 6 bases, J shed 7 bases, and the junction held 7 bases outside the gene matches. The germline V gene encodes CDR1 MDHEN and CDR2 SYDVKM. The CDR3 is CASRTGGYIEAFF. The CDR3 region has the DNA TGTGCCAGCAGAACAGGGGGTTATATTGAAGCTTTCTTT.

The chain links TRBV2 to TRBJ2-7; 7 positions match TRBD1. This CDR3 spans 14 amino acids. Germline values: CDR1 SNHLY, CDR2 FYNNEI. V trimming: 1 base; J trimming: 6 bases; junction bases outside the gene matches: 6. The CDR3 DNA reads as TGTGCCAGCAGTGAAGGGGTACAGGGGCGCGAGCAGTACTTC. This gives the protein CASSEGVQGREQYF. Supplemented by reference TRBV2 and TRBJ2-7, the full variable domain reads EPEVTQTPSHQVTQMGQEVILRCVPISNHLYFYWYRQILGQKVEFLVSFYNNEISEKSEIFDDQFSVERPDGSNFTLKIRSTKLEDSAMYFCASSEGVQGREQYFGPGTRLTVT.

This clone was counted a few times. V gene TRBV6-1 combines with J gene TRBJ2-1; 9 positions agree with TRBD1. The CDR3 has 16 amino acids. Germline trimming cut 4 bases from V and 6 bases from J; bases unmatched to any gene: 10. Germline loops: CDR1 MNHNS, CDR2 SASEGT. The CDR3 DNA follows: TGTGCCAGCAGTGCAAAAGGGGACAGGGTAGGCAATGAGCAGTTCTTC. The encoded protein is CASSAKGDRVGNEQFF.